This T cell receptor beta chain was found in a study of cytomegalovirus exposure and HLA in healthy donors. Trimming stripped 4 bases from V and 6 bases from J, with 11 bases between. This CDR3 contains 13 residues. CDR1 and CDR2 from the germline V gene are LGHNA and YSLEER. This table comes from immunoSEQ multiplex PCR, and its TCRdb copy is limited to in-frame clones, with some not included. Found here are about 120,000 clones, over 65% of them singletons; the top ten hold approximately 2.3%. Sequencing used PBMCs. The sequence derives from a woman between 25 and 40 years old in good health and CMV-seronegative. This sequence joins TRBV4-3 and TRBJ2-3; TRBD2 is a possible D gene (6 bases). The CDR3 DNA follows: TGCGCCAGCAGCCGGCGGAGCGGGGATACGCAGTATTTT. This encodes CASSRRSGDTQYF.